Following are 19 T cell receptor beta chains from one sample sequenced in a study of cytomegalovirus exposure and HLA in healthy donors. 60 Vbeta and 13 Jbeta primers were used in PCR. Measured with immunoSEQ multiplex PCR; TCRdb has only the in-frame clones, and not every one. The sample yields approximately 190,000 clones, of which the top ten take up about 0.74%. Sequences were obtained from PBMCs. Receptor source: a boy between 10 and 17 years old in good health and CMV-seronegative.

Concerning this clone: The sample carries other DNA sequences with the same CDR3. The J gene is TRBJ1-1, the V gene TRBV4-1; D may be TRBD1 (6 bases). This CDR3 comprises 14 residues. Trimming cost V 1 base and J 1 base, with 7 bases left between them. Looked up from germline, CDR1 is MGHRA and CDR2 is YSYEKL. The CDR3 reads CASSQGGGNTEAFF. CDR3 coding DNA: TGCGCCAGCAGCCAAGGAGGGGGGAACACTGAAGCTTTCTTT.

J is TRBJ2-1 and V is TRBV6-5, with D hard to call. Trimming took 10 bases from V and 6 from J, leaving 10 bases between them. Germline CDR1 is MNHEY and CDR2 is SVGAGI. The CDR3 consists of 11 residues. CDR3 DNA: TGTGCCACTCGTCTACGCAATGAGCAGTTCTTC. It translates to CATRLRNEQFF.

V gene TRBV7-9 combines with J gene TRBJ1-2, with TRBD1 matching 10 bases. Germline CDR1 reads SEHNR; CDR2 reads FQNEAQ (reference sequence). J was trimmed by 5 bases and V by 4 bases; bases with no gene match: 1. This CDR3 has 13 amino acids. In nucleotides, the CDR3 is TGTGCCAGCAGCTCGGGACAGGGGTATGGCTACACCTTC. Its translation is CASSSGQGYGYTF.

This rearrangement joins TRBV19 to TRBJ1-1, with TRBD1 matching 11 bases. Germline loops: CDR1 LNHDA, CDR2 SQIVND (reference sequence). CDR3 length: 15 residues. The V and J ends lost 5 bases and 3 bases, in that order; junction bases with no gene match: 5. The DNA of the CDR3 is TGTGCCAGTAGTTTTCGGACAGGGGGCTACACTGAAGCTTTCTTT. Amino acid sequence: CASSFRTGGYTEAFF.

The chain couples TRBV4-1 to TRBJ2-1; 7 nucleotides agree with TRBD2. Losses at the gene ends were 4 bases for V and 3 bases for J; bases not matched to a gene: 9. This CDR3 contains 16 residues. Germline CDR1 reads MGHRA; CDR2 reads YSYEKL. The CDR3, as DNA: TGCGCCAGCAGCCCCTCCACAGCGGGGCGCTACAATGAGCAGTTCTTC. It codes for CASSPSTAGRYNEQFF.

The V gene is TRBV4-1, the J gene TRBJ1-2; 9 nucleotides agree with TRBD1. CDR1 and CDR2 (germline): MGHRA, YSYEKL. This CDR3 has 16 residues. V trimming: 4 bases; J trimming: 5 bases; junction bases outside the gene matches: 11. CDR3 coding DNA: TGCGCCAGCAGCCCCAAGCCCGGACAGGGGTTGTATGGCTACACCTTC. As protein: CASSPKPGQGLYGYTF.

The genes are TRBV6-1 and TRBJ1-3; possibly TRBD1 for D (5 bases). Germline CDR1 reads MNHNS; CDR2 reads SASEGT. The CDR3 length is 15 residues. V lost 4 bases to trimming and J lost 6 bases, with 16 bases between them. The CDR3 loop reads CASSGLSGLTNTIYF. The CDR3 DNA is TGTGCCAGCAGTGGTCTTTCAGGGTTGACAAACACCATATATTTT.

The chain links TRBV10-3 to TRBJ1-3; maybe TRBD1 (6 bases). V was shortened by 2 bases and J by 2 bases, with 13 bases between the two germline ends. The length of the CDR3 is 16 residues. Germline V lookup: CDR1 ENHRY, CDR2 SYGVKD. The CDR3 loop is CAISEGTSAPGNTIYF. In DNA, the CDR3 is TGTGCCATCAGTGAGGGGACATCGGCTCCTGGAAACACCATATATTTT.

This chain links TRBV5-4 with TRBJ2-2, with TRBD2 matching 10 bases. Germline lookup yields CDR1 SGHNT and CDR2 YYREEE (reference sequence). V shed 6 bases, J shed 6 bases, and the junction held 5 bases outside the gene matches. This CDR3 has 14 amino acids. The DNA of the CDR3 is TGTGCCAGCACTTTAGCGGGGGGATCCGGGGAGCTGTTTTTT. It codes for CASTLAGGSGELFF.

V usage is TRBV6-5 and J usage is TRBJ1-1; no definite D call. V was trimmed by 11 bases and J by 3 bases, leaving 16 bases between them. Germline V CDR1 and CDR2: MNHEY, SVGAGI. The CDR3 runs 13 residues. In DNA form, the CDR3 reads TGTGCCGTACGGGCGGGAGTCTACACTGAAGCTTTCTTT. It yields the protein CAVRAGVYTEAFF.

The V gene is TRBV7-3, the J gene TRBJ1-2; no definite D call. This CDR3 is built from 13 residues. Trimming pared 0 bases from V and 7 bases from J, leaving 9 bases between. CDR1 is SGHTA, CDR2 FQGTGA, per germline. The CDR3 DNA reads as TGTGCCAGCAGCTTAACAGGTTCGGGTGGCTACACCTTC. This encodes CASSLTGSGGYTF.

The chain joins TRBV2 to TRBJ2-7; TRBD2 might be the D (6 bases). CDR3 length: 13 amino acids. The germline V gene encodes CDR1 SNHLY and CDR2 FYNNEI. V dropped 4 bases and J dropped 2 bases, with 9 bases sitting between them. CDR3 sequence: CASSVGGTYEQYF. CDR3 DNA sequence: TGTGCCAGCAGTGTAGGAGGGACCTACGAGCAGTACTTC.

The rearrangement links TRBV30 to TRBJ1-2; TRBD1 matches 7 bases. The trim removed 7 bases at V and 4 bases at J, leaving 3 bases unmatched. The CDR3 consists of 11 residues. Per the germline V gene, CDR1 is GTSNPN and CDR2 is SVGIG (reference sequence). Written as DNA, the CDR3 is TGTGCCTACAGGGGCCTCTATGGCTACACCTTC. This codes for CAYRGLYGYTF. The full variable domain, completed using reference TRBV30 and TRBJ1-2, is SQTIHQWPATLVQPVGSPLSLECTVEGTSNPNLYWYRQAAGRGLQLLFYSVGIGQISSEVPQNLSASRPQDRQFILSSKKLLLSDSGFYLCAYRGLYGYTFGSGTRLTVV.

The CDR3: CASSSTGANTEAFF. The CDR3 region has the DNA TGTGCCAGCAGCTCAACAGGGGCGAACACTGAAGCTTTCTTT. The V gene is TRBV13, the J gene TRBJ1-1; 7 bases are shared with TRBD1. CDR1 and CDR2 from the germline V gene are PRHDT and FYEKMQ (reference sequence). This CDR3 region has 14 residues. V shed 4 bases, J shed 1 base, and the junction held 3 bases outside the gene matches.

The chain is built from TRBV5-4 and TRBJ2-5, with 14 bases aligning to TRBD2. CDR3 length: 19 residues. J gave up 4 bases and V 5 bases, and 16 bases lay outside the gene matches. The germline CDR1 and CDR2 sequences are SGHNT and YYREEE (reference sequence). CDR3 nucleotides: TGTGCCAGCAGTGTGACTAGCGGGGGGGCCGGTTGGGTAGTAGAGACCCAGTACTTC. Its protein is CASSVTSGGAGWVVETQYF.

The rearrangement uses TRBV9 and TRBJ1-5; 11 bases agree with TRBD1. The CDR3 has 21 residues. Per the germline V gene, CDR1 is SGDLS and CDR2 is YYNGEE. With 0 bases clipped from V and 0 bases from J, the junction kept 14 bases outside the gene matches. The CDR3 reads CASSVAPQDRGHFYSNQPQHF. The CDR3 bases are TGTGCCAGCAGCGTAGCCCCCCAGGACAGGGGGCACTTTTATAGCAATCAGCCCCAGCATTTT. Looking up the rest from reference TRBV9 and TRBJ1-5 gives the full variable domain: DSGVTQTPKHLITATGQRVTLRCSPRSGDLSVYWYQQSLDQGLQFLIQYYNGEERAKGNILERFSAQQFPDLHSELNLSSLELGDSALYFCASSVAPQDRGHFYSNQPQHFGDGTRLSIL.

This chain connects TRBV9 to TRBJ2-3; D may be TRBD1 (5 bases). The V gene lost 2 bases and the J gene lost 6 bases, with 13 bases spanning the gap. The germline CDR1 and CDR2 sequences are SGDLS and YYNGEE. The CDR3 totals 14 residues. CDR3 DNA sequence: TGTGCCAGCAGCGTCCGACTGGGGCCCGATACGCAGTATTTT. Translation gives CASSVRLGPDTQYF. The entire variable domain, with the rest obtained from reference TRBV9 and TRBJ2-3, is as follows: DSGVTQTPKHLITATGQRVTLRCSPRSGDLSVYWYQQSLDQGLQFLIQYYNGEERAKGNILERFSAQQFPDLHSELNLSSLELGDSALYFCASSVRLGPDTQYFGPGTRLTVL.

V is TRBV6-5 and J is TRBJ1-2, with D possibly TRBD1 on 6 matching bases. Trimming cost V 2 bases and J 6 bases, with 16 bases left between them. Germline lookup yields CDR1 MNHEY and CDR2 SVGAGI. This CDR3 is 15 amino acids long. The CDR3 protein is CASSYESGTINGYTF. DNA of the CDR3: TGTGCCAGCAGTTACGAGTCCGGGACAATAAATGGCTACACCTTC.

The gene calls are TRBV30 and TRBJ2-5; TRBD2 is a possible D gene (6 bases). Trimming took off 4 bases at V and 5 bases at J, with 14 bases between the two ends. The CDR3 extends over 13 amino acids. Per germline, CDR1 GTSNPN and CDR2 SVGIG (reference sequence). CDR3 in DNA: TGTGCCTGGACTACCACTGGGGGGGAGACCCAGTACTTC. Encoded protein: CAWTTTGGETQYF.